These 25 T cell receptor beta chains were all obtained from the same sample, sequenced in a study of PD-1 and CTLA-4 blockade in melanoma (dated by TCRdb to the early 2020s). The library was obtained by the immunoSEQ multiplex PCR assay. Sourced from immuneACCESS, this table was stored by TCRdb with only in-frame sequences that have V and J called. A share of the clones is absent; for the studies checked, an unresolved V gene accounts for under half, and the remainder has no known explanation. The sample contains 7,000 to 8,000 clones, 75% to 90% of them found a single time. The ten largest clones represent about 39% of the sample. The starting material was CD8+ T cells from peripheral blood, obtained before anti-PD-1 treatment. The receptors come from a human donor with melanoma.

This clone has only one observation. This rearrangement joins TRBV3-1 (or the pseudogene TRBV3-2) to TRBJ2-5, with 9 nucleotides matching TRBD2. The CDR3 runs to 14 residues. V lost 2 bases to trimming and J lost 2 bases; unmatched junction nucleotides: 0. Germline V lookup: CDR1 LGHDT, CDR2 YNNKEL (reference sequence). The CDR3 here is CASSQLAGQETQYF. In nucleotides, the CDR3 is TGTGCCAGCAGCCAACTAGCGGGGCAAGAGACCCAGTACTTC.

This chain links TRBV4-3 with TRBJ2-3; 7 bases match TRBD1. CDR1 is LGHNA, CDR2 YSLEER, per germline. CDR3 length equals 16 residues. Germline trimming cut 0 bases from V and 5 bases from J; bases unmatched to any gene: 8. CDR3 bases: TGCGCCAGCAGCCAAGAAAAGAGACAGGGTAAAGATACGCAGTATTTT. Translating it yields CASSQEKRQGKDTQYF.

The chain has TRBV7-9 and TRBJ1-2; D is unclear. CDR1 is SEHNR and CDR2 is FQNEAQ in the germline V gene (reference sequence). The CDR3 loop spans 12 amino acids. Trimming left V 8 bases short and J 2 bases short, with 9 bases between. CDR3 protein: CASQATNYGYTF. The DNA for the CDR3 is TGTGCCAGCCAAGCCACCAACTATGGCTACACCTTC.

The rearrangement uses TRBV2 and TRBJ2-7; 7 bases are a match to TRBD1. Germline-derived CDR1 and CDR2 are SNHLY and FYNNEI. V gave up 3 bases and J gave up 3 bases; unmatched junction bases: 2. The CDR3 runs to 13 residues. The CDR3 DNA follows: TGTGCCAGCAGTGACCCAGGGGGCTACGAGCAGTACTTC. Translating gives CASSDPGGYEQYF.

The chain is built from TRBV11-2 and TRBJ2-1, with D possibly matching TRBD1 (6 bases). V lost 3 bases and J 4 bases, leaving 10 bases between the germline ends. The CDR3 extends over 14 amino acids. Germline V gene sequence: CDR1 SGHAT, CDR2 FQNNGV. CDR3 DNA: TGTGCCAGCAGCTTCCGGGACATATACAATGAGCAGTTCTTC. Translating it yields CASSFRDIYNEQFF. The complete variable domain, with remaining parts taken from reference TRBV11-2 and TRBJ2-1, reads EAGVAQSPRYKIIEKRQSVAFWCNPISGHATLYWYQQILGQGPKLLIQFQNNGVVDDSQLPKDRFSAERLKGVDSTLKIQPAKLEDSAVYLCASSFRDIYNEQFFGPGTRLTVL.

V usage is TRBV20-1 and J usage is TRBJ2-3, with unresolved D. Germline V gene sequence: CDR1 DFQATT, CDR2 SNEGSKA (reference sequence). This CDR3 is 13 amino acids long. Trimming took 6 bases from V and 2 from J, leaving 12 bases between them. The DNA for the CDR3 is TGCAGTGCGAGTAGTTATTACACAGATACGCAGTATTTT. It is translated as CSASSYYTDTQYF.

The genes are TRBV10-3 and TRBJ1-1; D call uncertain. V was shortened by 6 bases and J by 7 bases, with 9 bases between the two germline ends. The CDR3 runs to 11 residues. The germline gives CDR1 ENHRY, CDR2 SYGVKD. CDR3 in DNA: TGTGCCATCAGGGATAGTATTGAAGCTTTCTTT. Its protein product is CAIRDSIEAFF.

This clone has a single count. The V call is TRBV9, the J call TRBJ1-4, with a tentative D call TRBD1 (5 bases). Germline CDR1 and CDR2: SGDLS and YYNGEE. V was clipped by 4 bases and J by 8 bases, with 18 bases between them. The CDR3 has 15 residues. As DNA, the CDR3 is TGTGCCAGCAGCCCCGATGGGGCCGGTGGAGAAAAACTGTTTTTT. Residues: CASSPDGAGGEKLFF.

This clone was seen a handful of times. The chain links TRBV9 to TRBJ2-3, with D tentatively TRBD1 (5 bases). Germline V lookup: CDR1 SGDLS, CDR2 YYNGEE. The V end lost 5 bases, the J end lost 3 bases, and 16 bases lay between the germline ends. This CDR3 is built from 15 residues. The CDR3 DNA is TGTGCCAGCAGTCGTACAGGCCTCGTGACAGATACGCAGTATTTT. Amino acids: CASSRTGLVTDTQYF.

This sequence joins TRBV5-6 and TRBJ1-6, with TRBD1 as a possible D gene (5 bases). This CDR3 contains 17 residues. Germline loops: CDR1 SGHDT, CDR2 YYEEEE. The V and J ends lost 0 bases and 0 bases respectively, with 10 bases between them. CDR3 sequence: CASSLAGGSSYNSPLHF. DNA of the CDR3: TGTGCCAGCAGCTTGGCTGGGGGTAGCTCCTATAATTCACCCCTCCACTTT.

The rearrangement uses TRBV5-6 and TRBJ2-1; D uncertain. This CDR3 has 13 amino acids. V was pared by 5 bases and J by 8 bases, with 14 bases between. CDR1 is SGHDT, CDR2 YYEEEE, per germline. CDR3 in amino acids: CASSYGWADEQFF. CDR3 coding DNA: TGTGCCAGCAGTTACGGATGGGCCGATGAGCAGTTCTTC.

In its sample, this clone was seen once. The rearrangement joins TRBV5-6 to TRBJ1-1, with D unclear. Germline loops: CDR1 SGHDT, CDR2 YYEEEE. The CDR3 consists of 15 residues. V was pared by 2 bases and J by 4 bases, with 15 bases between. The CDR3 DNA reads TGTGCCAGCAGCTTCTCCAATGCGGGGAGCACTGAAGCTTTCTTT. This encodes CASSFSNAGSTEAFF.

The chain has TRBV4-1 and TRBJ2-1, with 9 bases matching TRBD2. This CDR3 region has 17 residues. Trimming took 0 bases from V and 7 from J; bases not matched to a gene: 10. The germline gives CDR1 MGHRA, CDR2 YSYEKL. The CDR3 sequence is CASSQDRPSGTMNEQFF. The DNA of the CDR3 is TGCGCCAGCAGCCAAGATCGGCCTAGCGGGACCATGAATGAGCAGTTCTTC.

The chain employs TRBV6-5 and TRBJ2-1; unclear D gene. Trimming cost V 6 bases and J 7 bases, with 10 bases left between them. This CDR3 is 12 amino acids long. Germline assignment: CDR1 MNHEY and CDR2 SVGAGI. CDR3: CASSASGNEQFF. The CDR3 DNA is TGTGCCAGCAGCGCATCCGGGAATGAGCAGTTCTTC.

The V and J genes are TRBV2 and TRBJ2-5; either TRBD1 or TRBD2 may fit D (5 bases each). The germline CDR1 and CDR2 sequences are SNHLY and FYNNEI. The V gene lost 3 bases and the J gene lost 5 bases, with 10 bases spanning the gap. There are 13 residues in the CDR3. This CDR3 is CASSEGVRETQYF. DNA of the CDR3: TGTGCCAGCAGTGAGGGGGTTCGGGAGACCCAGTACTTC.

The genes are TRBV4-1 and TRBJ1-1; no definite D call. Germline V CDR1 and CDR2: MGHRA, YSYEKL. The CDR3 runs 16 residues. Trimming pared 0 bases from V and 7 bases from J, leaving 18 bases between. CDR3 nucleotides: TGCGCCAGCAGCCAAGAGGGCAGTGGGAGCCCACTTGAAGCTTTCTTT. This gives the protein CASSQEGSGSPLEAFF.

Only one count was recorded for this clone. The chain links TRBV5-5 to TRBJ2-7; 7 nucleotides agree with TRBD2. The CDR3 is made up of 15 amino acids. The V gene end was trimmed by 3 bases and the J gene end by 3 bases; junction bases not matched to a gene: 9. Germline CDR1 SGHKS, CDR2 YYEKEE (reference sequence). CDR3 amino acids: CASSWGPASGYEQYF. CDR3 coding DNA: TGTGCCAGCAGCTGGGGCCCGGCTAGCGGCTACGAGCAGTACTTC.

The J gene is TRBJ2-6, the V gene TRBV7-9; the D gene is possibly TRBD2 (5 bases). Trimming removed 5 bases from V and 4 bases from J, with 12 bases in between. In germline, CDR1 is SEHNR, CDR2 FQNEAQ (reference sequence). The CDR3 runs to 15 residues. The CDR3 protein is CASSLGRKGANVLTF. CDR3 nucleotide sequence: TGTGCCAGCAGCCTTGGGAGAAAAGGGGCCAACGTCCTGACTTTC.

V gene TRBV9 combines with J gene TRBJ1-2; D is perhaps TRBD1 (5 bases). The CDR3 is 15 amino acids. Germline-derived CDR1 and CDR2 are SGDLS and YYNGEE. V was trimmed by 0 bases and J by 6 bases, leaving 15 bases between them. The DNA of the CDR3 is TGTGCCAGCAGCGTAGATCTAGGGGAGTTGGATGGCTACACCTTC. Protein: CASSVDLGELDGYTF.

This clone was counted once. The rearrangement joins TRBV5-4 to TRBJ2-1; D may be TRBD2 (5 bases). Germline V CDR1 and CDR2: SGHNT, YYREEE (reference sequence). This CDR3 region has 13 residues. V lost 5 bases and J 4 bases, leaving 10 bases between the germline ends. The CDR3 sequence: CASRLDSYNEQFF. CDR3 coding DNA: TGTGCCAGCAGACTGGACTCGTACAATGAGCAGTTCTTC. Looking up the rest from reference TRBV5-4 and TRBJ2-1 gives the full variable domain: ETGVTQSPTHLIKTRGQQVTLRCSSQSGHNTVSWYQQALGQGPQFIFQYYREEENGRGNFPPRFSGLQFPNYSSELNVNALELDDSALYLCASRLDSYNEQFFGPGTRLTVL.

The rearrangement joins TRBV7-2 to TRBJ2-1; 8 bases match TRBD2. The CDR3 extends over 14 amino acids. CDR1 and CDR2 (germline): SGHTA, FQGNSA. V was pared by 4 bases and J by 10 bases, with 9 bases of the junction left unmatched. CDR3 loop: CASSSPGLAWEQFF. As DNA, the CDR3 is TGTGCCAGCAGCTCACCCGGACTAGCCTGGGAGCAGTTCTTC.

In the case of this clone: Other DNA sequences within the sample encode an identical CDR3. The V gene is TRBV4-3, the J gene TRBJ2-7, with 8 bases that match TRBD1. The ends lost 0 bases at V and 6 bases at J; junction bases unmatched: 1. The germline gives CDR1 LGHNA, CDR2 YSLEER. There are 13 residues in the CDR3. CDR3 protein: CASSQDRGLEQYF. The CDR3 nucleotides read TGCGCCAGCAGCCAAGACAGGGGGCTCGAGCAGTACTTC.

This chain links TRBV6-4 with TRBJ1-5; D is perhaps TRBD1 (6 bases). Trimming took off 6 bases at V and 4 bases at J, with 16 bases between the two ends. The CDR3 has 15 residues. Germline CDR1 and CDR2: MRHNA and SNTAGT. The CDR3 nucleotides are TGTGCCAGCAGGAGAGGACAGATGCGGAATCAGCCCCAGCATTTT. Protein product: CASRRGQMRNQPQHF.

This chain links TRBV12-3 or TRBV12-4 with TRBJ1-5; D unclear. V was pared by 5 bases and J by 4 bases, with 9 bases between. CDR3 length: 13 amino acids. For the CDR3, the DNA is TGTGCCAGCAGTCCGCAAATTAATCAGCCCCAGCATTTT. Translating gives CASSPQINQPQHF.

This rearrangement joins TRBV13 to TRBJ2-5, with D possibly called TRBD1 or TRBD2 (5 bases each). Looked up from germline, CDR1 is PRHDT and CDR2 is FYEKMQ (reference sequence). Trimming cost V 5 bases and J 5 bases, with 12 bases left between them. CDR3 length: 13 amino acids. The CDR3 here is CASSPGAGETQYF. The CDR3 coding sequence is TGTGCCAGCAGCCCCGGGGCCGGGGAGACCCAGTACTTC.